This TCR beta chain stems from a study of blood T cell repertoires in COVID-19. This table comes from immunoSEQ multiplex PCR, and its TCRdb copy is limited to in-frame clones, with some not included. Of 150,000 to 200,000 clones listed, about 81% are singletons. Germline V CDR1 and CDR2: LNHDA, SQIVND (reference sequence). The CDR3 loop spans 16 amino acids. V dropped 0 bases and J dropped 5 bases, with 14 bases sitting between them. The sample comprised peripheral blood. This receptor was obtained from a man aged 55-75 years with active or convalescent COVID-19. The V gene is TRBV19, the J gene TRBJ2-1; D is perhaps TRBD2 (5 bases). The CDR3 is CASSIERTVSHNEQFF. The CDR3 DNA follows: TGTGCCAGTAGTATAGAGAGGACTGTGTCGCACAATGAGCAGTTCTTC.